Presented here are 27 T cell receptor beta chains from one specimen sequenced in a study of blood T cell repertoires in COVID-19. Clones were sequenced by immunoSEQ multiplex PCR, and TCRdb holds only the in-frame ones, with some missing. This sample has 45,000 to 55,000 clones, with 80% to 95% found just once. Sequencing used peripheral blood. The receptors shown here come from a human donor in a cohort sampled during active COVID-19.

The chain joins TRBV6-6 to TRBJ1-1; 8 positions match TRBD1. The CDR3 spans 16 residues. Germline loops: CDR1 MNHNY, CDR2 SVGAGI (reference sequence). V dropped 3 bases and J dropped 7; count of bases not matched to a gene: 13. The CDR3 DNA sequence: TGTGCCAGCAGTTATGGGCAGGGGGCGGGAAGTGGTGAAGCTTTCTTT. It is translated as CASSYGQGAGSGEAFF.

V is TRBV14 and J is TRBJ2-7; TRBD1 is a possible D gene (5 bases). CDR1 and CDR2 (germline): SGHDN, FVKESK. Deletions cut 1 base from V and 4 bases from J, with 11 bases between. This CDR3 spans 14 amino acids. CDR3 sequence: CASSQGGERYEQYF. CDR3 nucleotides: TGTGCCAGCAGCCAAGGGGGCGAACGGTACGAGCAGTACTTC. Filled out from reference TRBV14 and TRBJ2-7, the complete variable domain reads EAGVTQFPSHSVIEKGQTVTLRCDPISGHDNLYWYRRVMGKEIKFLLHFVKESKQDESGMPNNRFLAERTGGTYSTLKVQPAELEDSGVYFCASSQGGERYEQYFGPGTRLTVT.

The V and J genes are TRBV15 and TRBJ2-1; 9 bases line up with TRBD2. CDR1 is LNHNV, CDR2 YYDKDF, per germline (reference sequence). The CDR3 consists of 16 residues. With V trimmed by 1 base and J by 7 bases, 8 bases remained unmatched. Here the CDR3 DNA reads TGTGCCACCAGCAGAGGAGGCGGGAGGGCCGGTAATGAGCAGTTCTTC. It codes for CATSRGGGRAGNEQFF.

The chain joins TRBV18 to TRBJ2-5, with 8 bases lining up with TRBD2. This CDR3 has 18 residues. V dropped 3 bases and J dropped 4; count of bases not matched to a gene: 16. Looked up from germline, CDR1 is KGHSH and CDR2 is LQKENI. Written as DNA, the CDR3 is TGTGCCAGCTCACCCCGAGGAGCGGGAGTCTCCCCTCGAGAGACCCAGTACTTC. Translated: CASSPRGAGVSPRETQYF.

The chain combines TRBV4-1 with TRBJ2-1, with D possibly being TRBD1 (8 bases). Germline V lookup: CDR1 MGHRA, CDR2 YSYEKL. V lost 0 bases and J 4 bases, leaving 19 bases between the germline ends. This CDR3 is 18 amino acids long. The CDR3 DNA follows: TGCGCCAGCAGCCAAGATCGTGTAACAGGGGGAGGGTACAATGAGCAGTTCTTC. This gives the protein CASSQDRVTGGGYNEQFF.

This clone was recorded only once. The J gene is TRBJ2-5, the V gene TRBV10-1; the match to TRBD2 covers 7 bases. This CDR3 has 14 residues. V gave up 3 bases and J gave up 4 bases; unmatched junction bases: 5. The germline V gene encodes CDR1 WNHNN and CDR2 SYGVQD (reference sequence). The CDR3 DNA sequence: TGCGCCAGCAGTGATGCAGGGAGGGGAGAGACCCAGTACTTC. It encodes CASSDAGRGETQYF.

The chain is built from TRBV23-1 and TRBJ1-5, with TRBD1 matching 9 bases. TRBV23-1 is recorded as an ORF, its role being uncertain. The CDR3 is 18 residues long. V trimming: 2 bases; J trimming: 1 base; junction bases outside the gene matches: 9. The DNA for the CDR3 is TGCGCCAGCAGTCAAGAAATAACAGGGGGCGAGAGCAATCAGCCCCAGCATTTT. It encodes CASSQEITGGESNQPQHF.

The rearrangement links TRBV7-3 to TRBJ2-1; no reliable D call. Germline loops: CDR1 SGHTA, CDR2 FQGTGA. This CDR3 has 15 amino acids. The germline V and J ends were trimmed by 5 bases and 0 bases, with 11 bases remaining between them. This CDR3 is CASSTEPSSYNEQFF. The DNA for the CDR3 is TGTGCCAGCAGCACGGAGCCAAGCTCCTACAATGAGCAGTTCTTC.

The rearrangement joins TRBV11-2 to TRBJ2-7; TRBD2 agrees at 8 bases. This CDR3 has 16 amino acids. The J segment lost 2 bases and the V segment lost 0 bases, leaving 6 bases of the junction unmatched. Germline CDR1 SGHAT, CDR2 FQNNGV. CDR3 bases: TGTGCCAGCAGCTTAGATCTTAGTAGCGGGACCTACGAGCAGTACTTC. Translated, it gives CASSLDLSSGTYEQYF.

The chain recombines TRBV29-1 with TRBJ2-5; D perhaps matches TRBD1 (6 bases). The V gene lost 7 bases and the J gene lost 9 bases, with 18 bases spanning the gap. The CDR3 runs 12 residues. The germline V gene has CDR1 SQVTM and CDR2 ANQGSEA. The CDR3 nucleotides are TGCAGCGCCGGGACACCCGAGGCCCCCCAGTACTTC. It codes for CSAGTPEAPQYF. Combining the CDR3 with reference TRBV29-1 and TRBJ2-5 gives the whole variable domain SAVISQKPSRDICQRGTSLTIQCQVDSQVTMMFWYRQQPGQSLTLIATANQGSEATYESGFVIDKFPISRPNLTFSTLTVSNMSPEDSSIYLCSAGTPEAPQYFGPGTRLLVL.

The CDR3, as DNA: TGTGCCAGCACCAGCGGGGGGCGAAATGAGCAGTTCTTC. It yields the protein CASTSGGRNEQFF. J is TRBJ2-1 and V is TRBV3-1 (or the pseudogene TRBV3-2); 9 bases are shared with TRBD2. This CDR3 contains 13 residues. Looked up from germline, CDR1 is LGHDT and CDR2 is YNNKEL (reference sequence). Unmatched junction bases numbered 5, after V lost 7 bases and J lost 7 bases.

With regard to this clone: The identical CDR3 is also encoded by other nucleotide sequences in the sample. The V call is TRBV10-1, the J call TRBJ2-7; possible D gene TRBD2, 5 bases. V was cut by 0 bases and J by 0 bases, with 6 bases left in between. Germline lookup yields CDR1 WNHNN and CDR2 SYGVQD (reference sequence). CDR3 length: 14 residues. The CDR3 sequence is CASSESGSSYEQYF. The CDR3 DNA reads TGCGCCAGCAGTGAGTCGGGGAGCTCCTACGAGCAGTACTTC.

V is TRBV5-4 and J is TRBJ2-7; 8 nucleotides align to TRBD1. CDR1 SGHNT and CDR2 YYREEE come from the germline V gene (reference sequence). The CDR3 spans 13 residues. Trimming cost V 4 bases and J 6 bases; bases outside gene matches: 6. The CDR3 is CASSGETGVEQYF. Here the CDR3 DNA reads TGTGCCAGCAGCGGGGAGACAGGGGTCGAGCAGTACTTC.

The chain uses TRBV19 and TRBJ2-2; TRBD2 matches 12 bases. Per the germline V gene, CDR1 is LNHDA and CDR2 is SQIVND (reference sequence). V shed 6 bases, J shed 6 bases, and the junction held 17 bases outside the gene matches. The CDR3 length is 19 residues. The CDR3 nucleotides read TGTGCCAGTAGCCTCCCCCCGGCTAGCGGGAGGGCCGCCGCCGGGGAGCTGTTTTTT. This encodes CASSLPPASGRAAAGELFF.

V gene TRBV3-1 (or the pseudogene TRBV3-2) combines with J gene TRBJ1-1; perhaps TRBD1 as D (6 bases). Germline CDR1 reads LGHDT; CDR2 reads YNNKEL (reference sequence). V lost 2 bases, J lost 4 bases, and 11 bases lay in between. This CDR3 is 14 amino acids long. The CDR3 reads CASSQRGGFTEAFF. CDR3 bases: TGTGCCAGCAGCCAAAGAGGGGGTTTCACTGAAGCTTTCTTT.

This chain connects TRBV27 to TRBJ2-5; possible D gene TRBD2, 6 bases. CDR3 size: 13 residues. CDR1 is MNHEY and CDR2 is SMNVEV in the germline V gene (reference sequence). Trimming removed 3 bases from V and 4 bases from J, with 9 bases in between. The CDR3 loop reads CASSFGGVETQYF. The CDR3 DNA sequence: TGTGCCAGCAGTTTCGGGGGAGTAGAGACCCAGTACTTC.

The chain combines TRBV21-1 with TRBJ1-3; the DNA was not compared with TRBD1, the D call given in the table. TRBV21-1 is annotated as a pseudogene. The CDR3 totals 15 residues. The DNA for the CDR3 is TGTGCCAGCAGCGGTACAGGGGGCTCTGGAAACACCATATATTTT. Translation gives CASSGTGGSGNTIYF.

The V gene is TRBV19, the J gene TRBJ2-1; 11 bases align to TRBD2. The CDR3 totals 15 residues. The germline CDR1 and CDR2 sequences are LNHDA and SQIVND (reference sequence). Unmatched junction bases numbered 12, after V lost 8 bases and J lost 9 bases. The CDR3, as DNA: TGTGCCAGTTCAGGGGCTAGCGGGAGGATGGGTGAGCAGTTCTTC. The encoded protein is CASSGASGRMGEQFF.

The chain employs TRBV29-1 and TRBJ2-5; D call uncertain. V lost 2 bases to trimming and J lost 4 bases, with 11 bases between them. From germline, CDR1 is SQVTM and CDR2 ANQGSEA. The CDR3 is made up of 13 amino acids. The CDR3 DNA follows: TGCAGCGTTGAAAAGCACAGCCCAGAGACCCAGTACTTC. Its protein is CSVEKHSPETQYF.

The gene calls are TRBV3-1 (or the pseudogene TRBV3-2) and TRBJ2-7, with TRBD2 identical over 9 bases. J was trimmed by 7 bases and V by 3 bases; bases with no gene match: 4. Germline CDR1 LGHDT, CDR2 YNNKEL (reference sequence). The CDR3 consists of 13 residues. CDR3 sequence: CASSQREGQEQYF. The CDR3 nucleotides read TGTGCCAGCAGCCAGCGGGAGGGTCAAGAGCAGTACTTC.

The CDR3 spells CASSPLGTDSYNEQFF. The CDR3 bases are TGTGCCAGCAGTCCCCTCGGGACTGACTCCTACAATGAGCAGTTCTTC. The chain employs TRBV6-2 or TRBV6-3 and TRBJ2-1, with D perhaps matching TRBD2 (6 bases). The CDR3 is 16 residues long. Per germline, CDR1 MNHEY and CDR2 SVGEGT. V shed 5 bases and J shed 0 bases, with 14 bases lying between them.

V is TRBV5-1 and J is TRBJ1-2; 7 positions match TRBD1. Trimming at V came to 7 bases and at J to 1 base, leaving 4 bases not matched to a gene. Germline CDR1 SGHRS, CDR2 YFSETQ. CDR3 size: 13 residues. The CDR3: CASGQGDNYGYTF. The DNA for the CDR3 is TGCGCCAGCGGTCAGGGGGATAACTATGGCTACACCTTC.

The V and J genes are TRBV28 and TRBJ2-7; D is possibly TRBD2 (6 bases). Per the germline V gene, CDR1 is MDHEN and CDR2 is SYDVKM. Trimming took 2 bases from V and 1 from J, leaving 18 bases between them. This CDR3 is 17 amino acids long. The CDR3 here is CASSLIGDRDWSYEQYF. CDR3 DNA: TGTGCCAGCAGTTTAATAGGGGACCGGGACTGGTCCTACGAGCAGTACTTC.

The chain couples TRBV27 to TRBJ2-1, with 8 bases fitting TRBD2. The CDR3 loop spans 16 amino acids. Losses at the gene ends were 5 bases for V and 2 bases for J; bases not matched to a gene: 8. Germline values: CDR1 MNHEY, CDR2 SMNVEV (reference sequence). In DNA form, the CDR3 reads TGTGCCAGCAGTCTCCGCAAAGCGGGAGCCTACAATGAGCAGTTCTTC. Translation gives CASSLRKAGAYNEQFF.

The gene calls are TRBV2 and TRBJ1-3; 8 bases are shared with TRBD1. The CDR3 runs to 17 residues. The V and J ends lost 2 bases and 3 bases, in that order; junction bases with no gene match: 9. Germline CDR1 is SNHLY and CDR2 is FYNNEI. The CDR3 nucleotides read TGTGCCAGCAGTGAATGGACAGGGTCCATCGGTGGAAACACCATATATTTT. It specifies CASSEWTGSIGGNTIYF. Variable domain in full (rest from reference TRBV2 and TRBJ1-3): EPEVTQTPSHQVTQMGQEVILRCVPISNHLYFYWYRQILGQKVEFLVSFYNNEISEKSEIFDDQFSVERPDGSNFTLKIRSTKLEDSAMYFCASSEWTGSIGGNTIYFGEGSWLTVV.

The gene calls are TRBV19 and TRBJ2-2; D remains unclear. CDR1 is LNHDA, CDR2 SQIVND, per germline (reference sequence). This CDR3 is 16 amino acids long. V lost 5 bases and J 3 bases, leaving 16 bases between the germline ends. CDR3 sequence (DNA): TGTGCCAGTAGTCAAAGCTTGATGTCGGACACCGGGGAGCTGTTTTTT. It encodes CASSQSLMSDTGELFF. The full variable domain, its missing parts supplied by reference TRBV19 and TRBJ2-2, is DGGITQSPKYLFRKEGQNVTLSCEQNLNHDAMYWYRQDPGQGLRLIYYSQIVNDFQKGDIAEGYSVSREKKESFPLTVTSAQKNPTAFYLCASSQSLMSDTGELFFGEGSRLTVL.

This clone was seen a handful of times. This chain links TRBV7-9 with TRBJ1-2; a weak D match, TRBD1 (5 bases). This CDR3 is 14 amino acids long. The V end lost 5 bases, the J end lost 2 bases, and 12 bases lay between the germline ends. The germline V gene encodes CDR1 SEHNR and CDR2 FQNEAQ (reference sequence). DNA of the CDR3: TGTGCCAGCAGCCGAGGGGAGGGAAACTATGGCTACACCTTC. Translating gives CASSRGEGNYGYTF.